This T cell receptor (beta chain) was identified in a study of technical replicates of blood from several donors. Some clones are missing from TCRdb's copy, which holds only in-frame ones; the method was immunoSEQ multiplex PCR. The profile shows approximately 76,000 clones, around 97% of them singletons. The germline V and J ends were trimmed by 1 base and 0 bases, with 6 bases remaining between them. CDR1 is LNHDA, CDR2 SQIVND, per germline (reference sequence). This CDR3 contains 14 residues. The clonotype comes from a human donor in good health. Material: T cells isolated from PBMCs. The chain employs TRBV19 and TRBJ1-1, with no clear D. The CDR3 nucleotides read TGTGCCAGTAGTATAGGCAGTCTGAACACTGAAGCTTTCTTT. This sequence encodes CASSIGSLNTEAFF.